Listed below are T cell receptor beta chains from one sample, sequenced in a study of hypomethylating agent response in myelodysplastic syndrome. TCRdb's copy holds only in-frame clones and misses some; the assay was immunoSEQ multiplex PCR. The sample has 3,000 to 4,000 clones, more than 75% seen once. This material consisted of bone marrow, taken before or after starting hypomethylating agent treatment for myelodysplastic syndrome (not recorded which). The source of these receptors is a human donor with myelodysplastic syndrome. Each CDR3 is given with its conserved first and last residue. The D gene is left open where the match is weak. The size entry is marked missing in some rows and otherwise reads once, few, many or a size class.

abundance | j_gene | d_gene | v_gene | CDR3nt | CDR3aa
NA | TRBJ2-7 | NA | TRBV11-3 | TGTGCCAGCAGCTGGGCGACCTACGAGCAGTACTTC | CASSWATYEQYF
NA | TRBJ2-1 | NA | TRBV9 | TGTGCCAGCAGCGCCCACCCCCCCAAAGGGAACAATGAGCAGTTCTTC | CASSAHPPKGNNEQFF
once | TRBJ2-2 | NA | TRBV21-1 | TGTGCCAGCAGCGGGGGGGAGACCGGGGAGCTGTTTTTT | CASSGGETGELFF
once | TRBJ2-1 | NA | TRBV19 | TGTGCCAGTAGTATAGGCCGGGGGTATGAGCAGTTCTTC | CASSIGRGYEQFF
NA | TRBJ1-3 | NA | TRBV19 | TGTGCCAGTAGTATAGTGGACGGTCTCTCTGGAAACACCATATATTTT | CASSIVDGLSGNTIYF
NA | TRBJ1-1 | NA | TRBV7-3 | TGTGCCAGCAGCCCTAGCCGAACAGCTGAAGCTTTCTTT | CASSPSRTAEAFF
NA | TRBJ1-1 | NA | TRBV14 | TGTGCCAGCAGCCAACTCGGGGGGGGCACTGAAGCTTTCTTT | CASSQLGGGTEAFF
NA | TRBJ1-1 | NA | TRBV6-4 | TGTGCCAGCAGTGACCGGCAGGACACTGAAGCTTTCTTT | CASSDRQDTEAFF
NA | TRBJ2-7 | NA | TRBV5-4 | TGTGCCAGCAAGGTGACAGCCTCTGAGGAGCAGTACTTC | CASKVTASEEQYF
NA | TRBJ1-1 | NA | TRBV5-6 | TGTGCCAGCAGCCTCACAGGGTTGGGCACTGAAGCTTTCTTT | CASSLTGLGTEAFF
NA | TRBJ1-2 | TRBD1 | TRBV7-8 | TGTGCCAGCAGCTTAGCTCGCGAGGGGGCGTACTATGGCTACACCTTC | CASSLAREGAYYGYTF
NA | TRBJ1-1 | NA | TRBV13 | TGTGCCAGCAGCTCAGCGATAAGGGATGCTTTCTTT | CASSSAIRDAFF
NA | TRBJ1-1 | NA | TRBV7-9 | TGTGCCAGCAGCTTAGGGGGGCCAGGGAACACTGAAGCTTTCTTT | CASSLGGPGNTEAFF
NA | TRBJ2-6 | NA | TRBV19 | TGTGCCAGTTCCTTGGGCTCTGGGGCCAACGTCCTGACTTTC | CASSLGSGANVLTF
NA | TRBJ2-1 | TRBD2 | TRBV5-1 | TGCGCCAGCAGCTTGGGGGCTGGACTAGCGGGGAACAATGAGCAGTTCTTC | CASSLGAGLAGNNEQFF
NA | TRBJ2-7 | NA | TRBV7-1 | TGTGCCAGCAGCTTGATAGCAGGTACCCACGAGCAGTACTTC | CASSLIAGTHEQYF
NA | TRBJ1-1 | NA | TRBV28 | TGTGCCAGCAGTCCGAGCCTGGGACGCCCCTTCCAAGCTTTCTTT | CASSPSLGRPFQAFF
NA | TRBJ1-2 | NA | TRBV5-1 | TGCGCCAGCAGCTTGGACAGCAACTATGGCTACACCTTC | CASSLDSNYGYTF
NA | TRBJ2-7 | TRBD1 | TRBV5-1 | TGCGCCAGCAGCTTGGGGGACAGGGGGGTCTACGAGCAGTACTTC | CASSLGDRGVYEQYF
NA | TRBJ1-2 | NA | TRBV6-5 | TGTGCCAGCAGTTACGAGGGGCACTATGGCTACACCTTC | CASSYEGHYGYTF
NA | TRBJ2-1 | TRBD2 | TRBV28 | TGTGCCAGCAGCTGGACTAGCTTTGACGGTGAGCAGTTCTTC | CASSWTSFDGEQFF
NA | TRBJ1-3 | NA | TRBV19 | TGTGCCAGTAGCCCTGGCAGGGGAACTGGAAACACCATATATTTT | CASSPGRGTGNTIYF
NA | TRBJ2-1 | TRBD2 | TRBV7-3 | TGTGCCAGCAGTTTGGGGGGGGGCAATGAGCAGTTCTTC | CASSLGGGNEQFF
once | TRBJ2-2 | NA | TRBV5-1 | TGCGCCAGCAGCTTCGATCCGAGTACTATTACCGGGGAGCTGTTTTTT | CASSFDPSTITGELFF
once | TRBJ1-2 | TRBD1 | TRBV11-2 | TGTGCCAGCAGGCCTACACAGGGGTCTGGCTACACCTTC | CASRPTQGSGYTF
NA | TRBJ1-6 | NA | TRBV18 | TGTGCCAGCTCGACTTCCGAGACAGGAATTAATTCACCCCTCCACTTT | CASSTSETGINSPLHF
NA | TRBJ1-2 | NA | TRBV4-2 | TGTGCCAGCAGCCAAGATTGGCAGGCAGCATCCTATGGCTACACCTTC | CASSQDWQAASYGYTF
NA | TRBJ2-2 | NA | TRBV29-1 | TGCAGCGCGAGGACAGATCACGCCGGGGAGCTGTTTTTT | CSARTDHAGELFF
NA | TRBJ1-3 | NA | TRBV7-9 | TGTGCCAGCAGCTTCGGGTCCTGGGCCTCTGGAAACACCATATATTTT | CASSFGSWASGNTIYF